Listed here are 9 T cell receptor beta chains from one sample, sequenced in a study of CD8 T cell repertoires and HIV-1 epitope variants. Antigens for these TCRs are unknown. Sequenced by immunoSEQ multiplex PCR; TCRdb stores in-frame clones only, minus some. This table holds roughly 4,900 clones, approximately 65% found once. Material for sequencing was cultured CD8+ T cells derived from PBMCs. All receptors derive from a male donor with HIV.

The J gene is TRBJ2-5, the V gene TRBV28, with D unclear. Looked up from germline, CDR1 is MDHEN and CDR2 is SYDVKM. The V and J ends lost 5 bases and 1 base respectively, with 14 bases between them. The CDR3 has 15 amino acids. Here the CDR3 DNA reads TGTGCCAGCAGTCCCTTAGCCGGGTTCCAAGAGACCCAGTACTTC. It specifies CASSPLAGFQETQYF.

The chain uses TRBV5-1 and TRBJ2-7, with D maybe TRBD2 (5 bases). Per the germline V gene, CDR1 is SGHRS and CDR2 is YFSETQ. The V gene lost 6 bases and the J gene lost 1 base, with 11 bases spanning the gap. The length of the CDR3 is 13 residues. This chain's CDR3 is CASTTGFSYEQYF. CDR3 DNA sequence: TGCGCCAGCACGACGGGGTTTTCCTACGAGCAGTACTTC.

V is TRBV7-9 and J is TRBJ1-6; D not certain. The CDR3 has 14 residues. Germline CDR1 and CDR2: SEHNR and FQNEAQ (reference sequence). Trimming cost V 0 bases and J 7 bases, with 7 bases left between them. CDR3 in DNA: TGTGCCAGCAGCTTAGCGGCCGGGAATTCACCCCTCCACTTT. Protein: CASSLAAGNSPLHF.

The chain employs TRBV27 and TRBJ1-4, with D unresolved. Per the germline V gene, CDR1 is MNHEY and CDR2 is SMNVEV (reference sequence). V was clipped by 2 bases and J by 3 bases, with 10 bases between them. This CDR3 is built from 15 residues. DNA of the CDR3: TGTGCCAGCAGTTTAAGGATAGGGTCTAATGAAAAACTGTTTTTT. It translates to CASSLRIGSNEKLFF.

The table lists this clone with a count of one. The V gene is TRBV5-4, the J gene TRBJ2-7; 7 positions agree with TRBD1. The CDR3 runs 14 residues. J gave up 2 bases and V 2 bases, and 4 bases lay outside the gene matches. Germline assignment: CDR1 SGHNT and CDR2 YYREEE (reference sequence). In nucleotides, the CDR3 is TGTGCCAGCAGCTTAGGGGGCGCCCCCTACGAGCAGTACTTC. Amino acids: CASSLGGAPYEQYF.

This chain joins TRBV11-2 and TRBJ2-1; TRBD1 is a possible D gene (5 bases). Germline-derived CDR1 and CDR2 are SGHAT and FQNNGV. Between the trimmed V and J ends, which lost 0 bases and 9 bases, there was a span of 9 bases. The CDR3 extends over 13 amino acids. CDR3 bases: TGTGCCAGCAGCTTAGAATCGACAGCTGAGCAGTTCTTC. As protein: CASSLESTAEQFF.

This sequence joins TRBV5-4 and TRBJ1-1; 7 bases are shared with TRBD1. The CDR3 contains 13 residues. Germline V gene sequence: CDR1 SGHNT, CDR2 YYREEE (reference sequence). With 4 bases clipped from V and 4 bases from J, the junction kept 4 bases outside the gene matches. The CDR3 here is CASSQQGGTEAFF. The CDR3 nucleotides read TGTGCCAGCAGCCAGCAGGGGGGCACTGAAGCTTTCTTT.

This chain uses TRBV5-4 with TRBJ2-1; TRBD2 might be the D (5 bases). The germline V and J ends were trimmed by 4 bases and 5 bases, with 16 bases remaining between them. The germline V gene encodes CDR1 SGHNT and CDR2 YYREEE (reference sequence). The CDR3 consists of 15 residues. CDR3 coding DNA: TGTGCCAGCAGCGTGTGGTCACTAGAAGACAATGAGCAGTTCTTC. Amino acids: CASSVWSLEDNEQFF.

The sample holds a few counts of this clone. The CDR3, as DNA: TGCGCCAGTACGGCCGGGGGATTGGAAGCTTTCTTT. It translates to CASTAGGLEAFF. The chain employs TRBV5-1 and TRBJ1-1, with a tentative D call TRBD1 (5 bases). CDR1 and CDR2 from the germline V gene are SGHRS and YFSETQ. Trimming took off 8 bases at V and 8 bases at J, with 16 bases between the two ends. The CDR3 is 12 amino acids.